This is a list of T cell receptor beta chains from one sample in a study of T cells in Graves' hyperthyroidism and ophthalmopathy. TCRdb reprocessed the multiplex PCR reads with MiXCR, giving one entry per CDR3 protein. This sample has about 260,000 distinct CDR3 sequences, with under 30% found just once. The sequenced material came from blood. The receptor set was obtained from a man between 35 and 55 years old with Graves' hyperthyroidism that later progressed to Graves' ophthalmopathy. CDR3s include the opening cysteine and the closing phenylalanine or tryptophan. Fields, in order: D gene, V gene, J gene, clone size, CDR3 DNA, CDR3 protein. The D gene is left open where the match is weak. Size is stated for part of the rows, as once, few or many counts, or as a class when the clone is expanded.

-	TRBV6-1	TRBJ2-1	-	TGTGCCAGCAGTGTAAGGATCCCCAAGATCTACAATGAGCAGTTCTTC	CASSVRIPKIYNEQFF
-	TRBV10-3	TRBJ1-5	-	TGTGCCATCAGTAAGGACAGTAGCAATCAGCCCCAGCATTTT	CAISKDSSNQPQHF
-	TRBV6-1	TRBJ1-1	-	TGTGCCAGCACCACAGCTAGAAACACTGAAGCTTTCTTT	CASTTARNTEAFF
TRBD1	TRBV9	TRBJ1-1	many	TGTGCCAGCAGCGTGAGGGACAGCGAGAACACTGAAGCTTTCTTT	CASSVRDSENTEAFF
TRBD1	TRBV27	TRBJ1-2	many	TGTGCCAGCAGGGGGGACAGGCGATACGGAGACTATGGCTACACCTTC	CASRGDRRYGDYGYTF
-	TRBV12-3/TRBV12-4	TRBJ1-5	many	TGTGCCAGCAGTCCCCGACAGAACAATCAGCCCCGGCATTTT	CASSPRQNNQPRHF
-	TRBV13	TRBJ1-2	few	TGTGCCAGCAGCTTAGATCCAGGTAGATTGTATGGCTACACCTTC	CASSLDPGRLYGYTF
-	TRBV4-2	TRBJ2-5	many	TGTGCCAGCAGCCAAACTCAGGACCAAGAGACCCAGTACTTC	CASSQTQDQETQYF
-	TRBV4-1	TRBJ1-3	many	TGCGCCAGCAGCCAAGACAGGGGTGGAAACACCATATATTTT	CASSQDRGGNTIYF
TRBD1	TRBV29-1	TRBJ2-7	many	TGCAGCGTTGGTGACAGGGCCCCTGCCTACGAGCAGTACTTC	CSVGDRAPAYEQYF